Below, 12 T cell receptor beta chains from the same sample are listed, as sequenced in a study of T cell repertoires in cytomegalovirus infection. Antigen specificity for these receptors is unknown. TCRdb passed the reads through MiXCR, listing each CDR3 protein once. Of 70,000 or so distinct CDR3 sequences in the sample, about 29% were seen once. The material sequenced was CD8+ T cells from cultured PBMCs, taken from culture after CMV antigen stimulation. All receptors derive from a human donor in good health (CMV status not recorded). Some clones in this sample may be carry-over from other donors' samples.

This clonotype showed up just a few times. The J gene is TRBJ2-1, the V gene TRBV29-1; 12 bases line up with TRBD2. CDR3 length: 14 amino acids. Trimming took 7 bases from V and 5 from J; bases not matched to a gene: 6. Germline CDR1 is SQVTM and CDR2 is ANQGSEA. CDR3 amino acids: CSALAGGMHNEQFF. CDR3 sequence (DNA): TGCAGCGCCCTAGCGGGGGGGATGCACAATGAGCAGTTCTTC.

V usage is TRBV7-8 and J usage is TRBJ2-1; D assignment may be TRBD1 or TRBD2 (6 bases each). V lost 1 base and J 8 bases, leaving 15 bases between the germline ends. Germline CDR1 is SGHVS and CDR2 is FQNEAQ. The CDR3 is 15 amino acids. As DNA, the CDR3 is TGTGCCAGCAGCTTAGGTGGGGGGCAGGGCTATGAGCAGTTCTTC. Protein product: CASSLGGGQGYEQFF.

This clonotype was detected many times. The rearrangement uses TRBV11-2 and TRBJ2-1; D might be TRBD1 or TRBD2, each matching 5 bases. With 6 bases removed from V and 2 bases from J, the gap between germline ends came to 14 bases. Germline V gene sequence: CDR1 SGHAT, CDR2 FQNNGV. The CDR3 has 15 residues. This CDR3 reads CASRDLRDAYNEQFF. CDR3 DNA sequence: TGTGCCAGCAGGGACCTCCGGGACGCCTACAATGAGCAGTTCTTC. Combining the CDR3 with reference TRBV11-2 and TRBJ2-1 gives the whole variable domain EAGVAQSPRYKIIEKRQSVAFWCNPISGHATLYWYQQILGQGPKLLIQFQNNGVVDDSQLPKDRFSAERLKGVDSTLKIQPAKLEDSAVYLCASRDLRDAYNEQFFGPGTRLTVL.

The CDR3 sequence is CASSAIAGGLDEQFF. Here the CDR3 DNA reads TGTGCCAGCAGCGCTATAGCGGGGGGGCTCGATGAGCAGTTCTTC. This chain joins TRBV11-2 and TRBJ2-1; 11 nucleotides line up with TRBD2. Germline CDR1 SGHAT, CDR2 FQNNGV. CDR3 length equals 15 residues. J lost 8 bases, V lost 5 bases, and 8 bases had no gene match.

This clonotype was counted a few times. The chain uses TRBV7-8 and TRBJ2-3, with 8 bases lining up with TRBD2. The CDR3 spans 17 residues. The junction had 15 bases not matched to a gene; V was cut back by 4 bases and J by 6 bases. CDR1 and CDR2 from the germline V gene are SGHVS and FQNEAQ. The CDR3 DNA is TGTGCCAGCAGCTCACCCCCGGCGGGAGGACGAGGGGATACGCAGTATTTT. The encoded protein is CASSSPPAGGRGDTQYF.

This clonotype was detected ten times or more. The rearrangement joins TRBV7-9 to TRBJ1-2, with unresolved D. This CDR3 has 12 amino acids. Germline CDR1 SEHNR, CDR2 FQNEAQ (reference sequence). Trimming removed 1 base at V and 5 bases at J, with 5 bases between. Here the CDR3 reads CASSLERYGYTF. In nucleotides, the CDR3 is TGTGCCAGCAGCTTAGAACGTTATGGCTACACCTTC.

The J gene is TRBJ2-2, the V gene TRBV7-9, with D unresolved. The CDR3 loop spans 15 amino acids. The V and J ends lost 5 bases and 1 base respectively, with 11 bases between them. Germline CDR1 SEHNR, CDR2 FQNEAQ (reference sequence). The CDR3 region is CASSPSDGNTGELFF. The DNA for the CDR3 is TGTGCCAGCAGCCCCTCGGACGGGAACACCGGGGAGCTGTTTTTT.

The V call is TRBV5-1, the J call TRBJ2-3; D is unclear. The CDR3 has 14 residues. Per germline, CDR1 SGHRS and CDR2 YFSETQ. The germline V and J ends were trimmed by 2 bases and 2 bases, with 9 bases remaining between them. CDR3 DNA sequence: TGCGCCAGCAGCTTTAGAACTACCACAGATACGCAGTATTTT. Protein: CASSFRTTTDTQYF.

In its sample, this clonotype was seen many times. The chain employs TRBV3-1 and TRBJ2-7, with D hard to call. V was shortened by 6 bases and J by 0 bases, with 12 bases between the two germline ends. This CDR3 region has 14 residues. Germline-derived CDR1 and CDR2 are LGHDT and YNNKEL (reference sequence). The CDR3 reads CASSAGSVSYEQYF. Written as DNA, the CDR3 is TGTGCCAGCAGTGCCGGGTCCGTCTCCTACGAGCAGTACTTC.

A remark on this clonotype: A clone one base away is much larger, so this may be a read error. The V gene is TRBV12-3 or TRBV12-4, the J gene TRBJ1-5, with no clear D. V lost 6 bases and J 1 base, leaving 10 bases between the germline ends. The CDR3 is made up of 14 amino acids. CDR3 nucleotides: TGTGCCAGCAGCTACAGTAGCAGCAATCAGCCCCAGCATTTT. Amino acid sequence: CASSYSSSNQPQHF.

The V and J genes are TRBV3-1 and TRBJ1-2; perhaps TRBD1 as D (5 bases). V was shortened by 6 bases and J by 0 bases, with 11 bases between the two germline ends. This CDR3 has 14 amino acids. Germline CDR1 and CDR2: LGHDT and YNNKEL (reference sequence). The CDR3 nucleotides are TGTGCCAGCAGAACCCAGGGCTCTAACTATGGCTACACCTTC. This encodes CASRTQGSNYGYTF.

In this sample, this clonotype turned up many times. The chain couples TRBV7-2 to TRBJ2-7; a weak D match, TRBD1 (6 bases). The length of the CDR3 is 15 residues. The germline V and J ends were trimmed by 4 bases and 0 bases, with 13 bases remaining between them. Germline CDR1 is SGHTA and CDR2 is FQGNSA. The CDR3: CASSSGPGASYEQYF. CDR3 nucleotide sequence: TGTGCCAGCAGCTCTGGGCCAGGGGCCTCCTACGAGCAGTACTTC.